A single sample is the source of the 30 T cell receptor beta chains below, sequenced in a study of cytomegalovirus exposure and HLA in healthy donors. TCRdb's table, derived via immunoSEQ multiplex PCR, lists solely in-frame clones and lacks some. The data contain 150,000 to 250,000 clones, around 83% of them singletons. Specimen: PBMCs. The receptors here all came from a woman under 40 in good health and CMV-seropositive.

The rearrangement links TRBV13 to TRBJ1-5; tentative D call: TRBD1 (5 bases). CDR1 is PRHDT, CDR2 FYEKMQ, per germline (reference sequence). Between the trimmed V and J ends, which lost 5 bases and 5 bases, there was a span of 10 bases. The length of the CDR3 is 13 residues. The CDR3 region has the DNA TGTGCCAGCAGCCGGGGGAGGGATCAGCCCCAGCATTTT. Its protein is CASSRGRDQPQHF.

The J gene is TRBJ2-6, the V gene TRBV27; D call uncertain. Germline-derived CDR1 and CDR2 are MNHEY and SMNVEV (reference sequence). The V end lost 9 bases, the J end lost 0 bases, and 9 bases lay between the germline ends. This CDR3 is built from 14 residues. The CDR3 loop is CASLPGSGANVLTF. The DNA of the CDR3 is TGTGCCAGTTTACCCGGCTCTGGGGCCAACGTCCTGACTTTC.

This chain uses TRBV9 with TRBJ1-1; D is unclear. The V and J ends lost 0 bases and 3 bases respectively, with 6 bases between them. Germline lookup yields CDR1 SGDLS and CDR2 YYNGEE. The CDR3 is 13 amino acids. The CDR3 sequence: CASSVVQYTEAFF. In DNA, the CDR3 is TGTGCCAGCAGCGTAGTTCAGTACACTGAAGCTTTCTTT.

This chain links TRBV25-1 with TRBJ2-4; 9 bases are a match to TRBD1. Germline-derived CDR1 and CDR2 are MGHDK and SYGVNS. V lost 6 bases, J lost 8 bases, and 14 bases stayed unmatched. The CDR3 spans 16 residues. Here the CDR3 DNA reads TGTGCCAGCAGAGCCGGGACAGGGCTCCGGACGGACATTCAGTACTTC. Translation: CASRAGTGLRTDIQYF.

In nucleotides, the CDR3 is TGTGCCACCAGCCAGGACAGGGCCCAGGAGCAGTTCTTC. It encodes CATSQDRAQEQFF. The chain joins TRBV15 to TRBJ2-1; the match to TRBD1 covers 8 bases. With 5 bases clipped from V and 10 bases from J, the junction kept 7 bases outside the gene matches. CDR1 and CDR2 from the germline V gene are LNHNV and YYDKDF (reference sequence). There are 13 residues in the CDR3.

This sequence joins TRBV15 and TRBJ1-1, with D possibly TRBD1 on 5 matching bases. CDR3 length equals 15 residues. With 5 bases removed from V and 0 bases from J, the gap between germline ends came to 13 bases. Germline V CDR1 and CDR2: LNHNV, YYDKDF (reference sequence). CDR3 DNA: TGTGCCACCAGCCCCCGACAGTCAATGAACACTGAAGCTTTCTTT. This encodes CATSPRQSMNTEAFF.

V and J are TRBV11-2 and TRBJ2-3; no clear D gene. The germline V gene has CDR1 SGHAT and CDR2 FQNNGV. V shed 2 bases and J shed 7 bases, with 7 bases lying between them. This CDR3 has 12 amino acids. The CDR3 DNA reads TGTGCCAGCAGCTTAAGCTACCATACGCAGTATTTT. Encoded protein: CASSLSYHTQYF.

This clone has a single count. This sequence joins TRBV11-2 and TRBJ2-1, with TRBD2 matching over 9 bases. Trimming cost V 1 base and J 10 bases; bases outside gene matches: 5. CDR1 is SGHAT and CDR2 is FQNNGV in the germline V gene. This CDR3 contains 14 residues. For the CDR3, the DNA is TGTGCCAGCAGCTTAGCGACTAGCGGAGGGGAGCAGTTCTTC. Translating it yields CASSLATSGGEQFF.

The J gene is TRBJ2-1, the V gene TRBV9, with D perhaps matching TRBD2 (6 bases). The germline V gene encodes CDR1 SGDLS and CDR2 YYNGEE. The CDR3 sequence is 19 residues long. V shed 0 bases and J shed 4 bases, with 23 bases lying between them. The CDR3 loop is CASSVAPSMTRGMYNEQFF. The CDR3 DNA follows: TGTGCCAGCAGCGTAGCTCCATCGATGACGCGGGGAATGTACAATGAGCAGTTCTTC.

V gene TRBV6-5 combines with J gene TRBJ2-7; D is perhaps TRBD1 (5 bases). CDR3 length: 13 residues. Germline V lookup: CDR1 MNHEY, CDR2 SVGAGI. With 8 bases removed from V and 6 bases from J, the gap between germline ends came to 17 bases. The CDR3 reads CASRFGAHFEQYF. As DNA, the CDR3 is TGTGCCAGCCGGTTTGGGGCCCATTTCGAGCAGTACTTC.

The V and J genes are TRBV27 and TRBJ2-7, with D perhaps TRBD2 (5 bases). The length of the CDR3 is 16 residues. Germline V gene lookup returns CDR1 MNHEY and CDR2 SMNVEV (reference sequence). The V gene lost 5 bases and the J gene lost 1 base, with 18 bases spanning the gap. The CDR3 here is CASSPSPAGLSYEQYF. In nucleotides, the CDR3 is TGTGCCAGCAGTCCGTCCCCGGCGGGCCTATCCTACGAGCAGTACTTC.

The chain combines TRBV6-5 with TRBJ2-5, with a possible D match to TRBD2 (5 bases). Trimming pared 8 bases from V and 7 bases from J, leaving 17 bases between. This CDR3 comprises 13 residues. The V gene's germline CDR1 is MNHEY and CDR2 SVGAGI. The CDR3 spells CASRRELMGTQYF. CDR3 sequence (DNA): TGTGCCAGCCGCCGGGAACTAATGGGGACCCAGTACTTC.

This clone was seen only once. V is TRBV7-3 and J is TRBJ2-7; a weak D match, TRBD2 (5 bases). Germline V gene data show CDR1 as SGHTA and CDR2 as FQGTGA. Trimming left V 2 bases short and J 1 base short, with 9 bases between. This CDR3 region has 14 residues. This CDR3 is CASSLGSGSYEQYF. CDR3 nucleotides: TGTGCCAGCAGCTTAGGGTCGGGGTCCTACGAGCAGTACTTC.

This clone was detected only once. The V call is TRBV6-5, the J call TRBJ1-1; maybe TRBD1 (5 bases). CDR1 and CDR2 from the germline V gene are MNHEY and SVGAGI. V lost 0 bases and J lost 4, with 6 bases in between. This CDR3 has 13 amino acids. Written as DNA, the CDR3 is TGTGCCAGCAGTTACTCGGGGGGCACTGAAGCTTTCTTT. The encoded protein is CASSYSGGTEAFF.

The chain uses TRBV6-1 and TRBJ1-2, with D hard to call. The length of the CDR3 is 14 residues. Germline V lookup: CDR1 MNHNS, CDR2 SASEGT. V dropped 8 bases and J dropped 2 bases, with 15 bases sitting between them. The CDR3 is CASGLSLSNYGYTF. The CDR3, as DNA: TGTGCCAGCGGACTGTCATTGTCGAACTATGGCTACACCTTC.

This chain uses TRBV6-5 with TRBJ1-2; maybe TRBD1 (5 bases). This CDR3 comprises 13 residues. CDR1 and CDR2 from the germline V gene are MNHEY and SVGAGI. The germline V and J ends were trimmed by 6 bases and 1 base, with 9 bases remaining between them. For the CDR3, the DNA is TGTGCCAGCAGATGGGGCAATAACTATGGCTACACCTTC. It yields the protein CASRWGNNYGYTF.

The chain employs TRBV7-9 and TRBJ1-2; D not certain. V was clipped by 3 bases and J by 8 bases, with 16 bases between them. CDR1 and CDR2 from the germline V gene are SEHNR and FQNEAQ (reference sequence). The CDR3 totals 14 residues. The CDR3 DNA reads TGTGCCAGCAGCTTGGGAACCGGAGCGGTCGGCTACACCTTC. Translation gives CASSLGTGAVGYTF. The full variable domain, rest sourced from reference TRBV7-9 and TRBJ1-2, is DTGVSQNPRHKITKRGQNVTFRCDPISEHNRLYWYRQTLGQGPEFLTYFQNEAQLEKSRLLSDRFSAERPKGSFSTLEIQRTEQGDSAMYLCASSLGTGAVGYTFGSGTRLTVV.

This chain connects TRBV4-1 to TRBJ2-1; the match to TRBD1 covers 9 bases. Per the germline V gene, CDR1 is MGHRA and CDR2 is YSYEKL. The J segment lost 8 bases and the V segment lost 3 bases, leaving 5 bases of the junction unmatched. The CDR3 sequence is 14 residues long. CDR3 in DNA: TGCGCCAGCAGCCAGGGACAGGGCGTCGATGAGCAGTTCTTC. As protein: CASSQGQGVDEQFF.

The CDR3 protein is CASSLEAGGVTYEQYF. In nucleotides, the CDR3 is TGTGCCAGCAGCTTAGAAGCGGGAGGGGTAACCTACGAGCAGTACTTC. V and J are TRBV13 and TRBJ2-7, with TRBD2 identical over 10 bases. Germline V gene lookup returns CDR1 PRHDT and CDR2 FYEKMQ (reference sequence). This CDR3 is built from 16 residues. Germline trimming cut 1 base from V and 2 bases from J; bases unmatched to any gene: 5.

The chain couples TRBV30 to TRBJ2-1; TRBD2 matches at 10 bases. CDR3 length: 14 amino acids. Per germline, CDR1 GTSNPN and CDR2 SVGIG (reference sequence). The junction had 5 bases not matched to a gene; V was cut back by 2 bases and J by 7 bases. CDR3 DNA: TGTGCCTGGAGTCAGACTAGCGGGTATAATGAGCAGTTCTTC. Its protein is CAWSQTSGYNEQFF.

The rearrangement joins TRBV7-9 to TRBJ2-7, with D hard to call. The CDR3 consists of 12 residues. CDR1 is SEHNR, CDR2 FQNEAQ, per germline (reference sequence). Trimming removed 1 base at V and 5 bases at J, with 6 bases between. For the CDR3, the DNA is TGTGCCAGCAGCTTAGTAGCTCACGAGCAGTACTTC. Translated, it gives CASSLVAHEQYF.

V gene TRBV21-1 combines with J gene TRBJ2-7; the table's D call, TRBD1, was not checked against the DNA. TRBV21-1 is deemed a pseudogene. The CDR3 runs 16 residues. In nucleotides, the CDR3 is TGTGCCAGCAGCAAATTGGTGGCAGGGGGTCATTACGAGCAGTACTTC. Encoded protein: CASSKLVAGGHYEQYF.

This chain links TRBV2 with TRBJ2-1; TRBD1 matches 8 bases. Trimming cost V 5 bases and J 12 bases; bases outside gene matches: 3. The CDR3 spans 11 residues. The germline CDR1 and CDR2 sequences are SNHLY and FYNNEI. The CDR3 region has the DNA TGTGCCAGCAGTTGGGACAGGATGCAGTTCTTC. It encodes CASSWDRMQFF.

This chain connects TRBV5-1 to TRBJ2-1; 7 bases fit TRBD2. V lost 4 bases to trimming and J lost 6 bases; unmatched junction nucleotides: 10. The CDR3 contains 15 residues. Germline CDR1 is SGHRS and CDR2 is YFSETQ. CDR3 coding DNA: TGCGCCAGCAGCCTTGGCGGGAGTCTCTTCAATGAGCAGTTCTTC. Translation: CASSLGGSLFNEQFF.

V and J are TRBV6-5 and TRBJ2-1; 9 bases are shared with TRBD2. The CDR3 length is 15 residues. V shed 2 bases, J shed 6 bases, and the junction held 5 bases outside the gene matches. The germline CDR1 and CDR2 sequences are MNHEY and SVGAGI. This CDR3 is CASSYAASGANEQFF. The CDR3 coding sequence is TGTGCCAGCAGTTACGCGGCTAGCGGGGCCAATGAGCAGTTCTTC.

The chain combines TRBV5-1 with TRBJ2-3, with 11 bases lining up with TRBD1. CDR3 length: 13 amino acids. CDR1 SGHRS and CDR2 YFSETQ come from the germline V gene. J lost 8 bases, V lost 3 bases, and 2 bases had no gene match. Here the CDR3 reads CASSSGTGGTQYF. DNA for the CDR3: TGCGCCAGCAGCTCCGGGACAGGGGGTACGCAGTATTTT.

CDR3 sequence: CASRGVGWRFTEAFF. The CDR3 nucleotides are TGTGCCAGCAGGGGAGTAGGGTGGCGTTTCACTGAAGCTTTCTTT. This chain connects TRBV6-5 to TRBJ1-1, with no clear D. CDR1 is MNHEY, CDR2 SVGAGI, per germline. The length of the CDR3 is 15 residues. Deletions cut 6 bases from V and 4 bases from J, with 18 bases between.

This clone was seen only a few times. The chain uses TRBV28 and TRBJ1-2; TRBD1 aligns across 7 bases. After removal of 6 bases from V and 5 bases from J, the junction contained 6 bases not matched to a gene. The CDR3 extends over 13 amino acids. Germline V gene sequence: CDR1 MDHEN, CDR2 SYDVKM. In DNA, the CDR3 is TGTGCCAGCAGCCAGGGACAGACTTATGGCTACACCTTC. This gives the protein CASSQGQTYGYTF.

The genes are TRBV6-5 and TRBJ1-1, with D perhaps TRBD1 (5 bases). V lost 6 bases and J 8 bases, leaving 16 bases between the germline ends. This CDR3 contains 13 residues. Germline lookup yields CDR1 MNHEY and CDR2 SVGAGI. The DNA for the CDR3 is TGTGCCAGCAGCGGCAGGGTCAGCCGAGAAGCTTTCTTT. This encodes CASSGRVSREAFF.

The chain recombines TRBV2 with TRBJ1-4; 8 nucleotides align to TRBD1. The CDR3 covers 13 residues. V dropped 9 bases and J dropped 4; count of bases not matched to a gene: 4. Germline assignment: CDR1 SNHLY and CDR2 FYNNEI. The CDR3 DNA sequence: TGTGCCAGGGGACAGGTTAATAATGAAAAACTGTTTTTT. Protein product: CARGQVNNEKLFF.